This entry describes one T cell receptor (beta chain). This clonotype came up many times. No cognate antigen has been identified for it. No much larger clone exists at a distance of one base, and base qualities are not known. This sample is drawn from a study of T cells in Graves' hyperthyroidism and ophthalmopathy (dated 2019 in TCRdb). Study-wide context: Peripheral blood samples were taken at the time of initial diagnosis, prior to any treatment. To identify distinguishing TCR V-J signatures, a discovery cohort of roughly 100 patients was used, comprising some 45 with Graves' ophthalmopathy and some 60 with stable Graves' hyperthyroidism. Prospective prediction of ophthalmopathy was tested in an independent validation cohort consisting of roughly 19 hyperthyroidism patients and approximately 16 patients who later progressed to ophthalmopathy. The roughly 94 discovery patients were randomly split 7:3 into training and test sets. In addition, the study compared T-cell repertoires in thyroid tissue and in blood from roughly 6 Graves' hyperthyroidism patients. Once sampling was done, hyperthyroidism patients were given methimazole at a starting dose of 30 mg daily, whereas ophthalmopathy patients were given high-dose intravenous methylprednisolone. The paper reports TCR Vbeta CDR3 sequencing of 135 peripheral blood samples: approximately 43 ophthalmopathy, about 75 hyperthyroidism and roughly 17 progressor patients. What the research found in general, with its limitations: A 13 V-J signature model separated ophthalmopathy from stable hyperthyroidism, with nearly 90% sensitivity and roughly 82% specificity in cross-validation and 80%/75% in testing. No statistical method was used to fix the sample size in advance, and group allocation was not hidden from the investigators. During validation, the model predicted progression to ophthalmopathy a median of about 5.9 months ahead of onset, with approximately 70% sensitivity and 72.22% specificity. Blood samples also contained most of the expanded thyroid clonotypes (frequency above 0.001), which suggests that blood repertoires may reflect thyroid immune responses.

The TCR beta CDR3 regions were amplified from RNA transcripts. The first round of RT-PCR for the TCR CDR3 was performed with the HTBI primer set and the Qiagen OneStep RT-PCR kit. Libraries were constructed in a second round of multiplex PCR, after which size selection and purification were performed. The libraries were sequenced on an Illumina HiSeq2000 using paired-end 100 bp reads. As for the authors' bioinformatics: SOAPnuke was used to process the raw data, throwing out any read that contained adapters or uncalled bases, had a mean Phred below 15, or lacked an exact constant-primer or identifier match. COPE v1.2.5 was used to merge high-quality paired reads, and clonotypes were defined as unique nucleotide sequences. MiTCR v1.1 was used to align clonotypes to the IMGT TRBV, TRBD and TRBJ reference segments. Only V-J combinations with frequency above 0.0001, covering about 99% of repertoires, were analysed. The TCS score was defined as the ratio of F50 (clonal expansion) to E x V (chaos), calculated using BLOSUM62-based TCRdist between CDR3 peptides within each V-J. Welch's t-statistics and random forest reduced approximately 520 V-J features to 10 to 15, which were used in a naive Bayes classifier (R e1071). In-frame beta chains were kept once TCRdb had trimmed the public reads at Q25 with fastp and called clones with MiXCR. Each CDR3 protein appears once, grouped with its most common genes and DNA. TCRdb's processing, not the study's, gives the V and J calls here. This sample gives 470,000 or so distinct CDR3 sequences in total; 20% to 25% of them show up just once. The ten most abundant clones make up approximately 26% of the sample.

Stable Graves' hyperthyroidism was defined as the absence of progression to ophthalmopathy over 18 months of follow-up. The hyperthyroidism patients were between 18 and 65 years old and newly diagnosed, with a disease duration of less than 2 months. Any patient with an uncontrolled infection, another autoimmune disease, pregnancy or lactation was excluded. Clinical symptoms, serum thyroxine and TRAb, thyroid ultrasound, and orbital computed tomography formed the basis for the diagnoses. PBMCs were separated from over 9 ml of fresh peripheral blood using Ficoll-Paque density gradient centrifugation. Total RNA was extracted with Trizol reagent, and quality was checked on an Agilent 2100 Bioanalyzer. This sequence originates from a man younger than 30 with Graves' hyperthyroidism. What was sequenced was blood.

CDR3 reads: CASSFGTGVGYEQYF. The DNA sequence is given as TGTGCCAGCAGTTTCGGGACAGGGGTCGGCTACGAGCAGTACTTC. The chain links TRBV6-5 with TRBJ2-7, and 10 junction bases match TRBD1. From the germline V gene, CDR1 is MNHEY and CDR2 is SVGAGI. At the junction V is shortened by 4 bases and J by 3 bases; bases outside the gene matches: 6. Including cysteine and phenylalanine, the CDR3 has 15 amino acids. The retained sequence is limited to the CDR3, 45 bases, with the frame set at the first base.